The present TCR beta chain was sequenced within a study of T cell responses to AZD1222 COVID-19 vaccine. Points from the study as a whole: Mostly white British, mostly female donors; authors suggested clonal diversity may be underestimated. Spike regions recognized by vaccine-associated CD4 TCRs spanned the protein, led by 160-218 and 743-854.

On this clone itself: The antigen is unknown.

From germline, CDR1 is LGHDT and CDR2 YNNKEL (reference sequence). The CDR3 runs 15 residues. Trimming removed 3 bases from V and 8 bases from J; junction bases left unmatched: 8. Repertoires were generated with immunoSEQ multiplex PCR, while TCRdb's copy carries only in-frame clones and drops some. The profile covers under 100,000 clones, with 90% appearing a single time and around 5.3% taken by the ten largest. This sequence was found in an adult in good health. The source was peripheral blood, collected on day 0 of AZD1222 vaccination. The chain joins TRBV3-1 (or the pseudogene TRBV3-2) to TRBJ1-4, with TRBD1 matching 8 bases. CDR3 in DNA: TGTGCCAGCAGCCAGGCAGGGGGCTCAGAAGAAAAACTGTTTTTT. This sequence encodes CASSQAGGSEEKLFF.